This TCR beta chain was recovered during a study of shared clonotypes between healthy human individuals. Across the study: For every donor, three CD4 naive, three CD4 memory, two CD8 naive and one CD8 memory plates were used. Findings and caveats of the study: The study found roughly 5% of naive CD4 clonotypes shared across a few donors.

Losses at the gene ends were 6 bases for V and 7 bases for J; bases not matched to a gene: 16. The CDR3 contains 18 residues. Germline V gene data show CDR1 as MNHEY and CDR2 as SMNVEV (reference sequence). Of note for this clone: Its target is not known.

DNA at 200 ng, approximately 30,000 T cell genomes, went into sorted-subset replicate PCRs. Sequencing was performed with immunoSEQ multiplex PCR; in TCRdb, only in-frame clones are kept and a portion is missing. Among over 2 million clones listed, 85% to 95% were seen once. The chain joins TRBV27 to TRBJ2-2, with 11 bases aligning to TRBD2. Sequencing used naive CD4+ T cells from PBMCs. The subset denotes: CD45RA+ positively selected. The TCR originated in a man aged 18 to 35 in good health. Some clones in this sample may be carry-over from other donors' samples. The chain's CDR3 is CASSGLKLAGGMFGELFF. The CDR3 nucleotides read TGTGCCAGCAGCGGATTAAAGCTAGCGGGAGGAATGTTCGGGGAGCTGTTTTTT.